The 30 T cell receptor beta chains below all came from one sample that was sequenced in a study of OX40 agonist ivuxolimab in advanced cancers. Sequencing was performed with immunoSEQ multiplex PCR; in TCRdb, only in-frame clones are kept and a portion is missing. The repertoire holds tens of thousands of clones, with under 85% as singletons. Sequenced material: CD4+ or CD8+ T cells sorted from blood, taken in a trial of the OX40 agonist ivuxolimab. These receptors were taken from an adult with an advanced solid tumor such as melanoma, head and neck, liver or kidney cancer.

The genes are TRBV18 and TRBJ1-6; D gene ambiguous. Trimming shortened V by 2 bases and J by 9 bases, and 11 bases separated the two germline ends. Germline CDR1 and CDR2: KGHSH and LQKENI. CDR3 size: 14 residues. The CDR3 sequence: CASSPGVIGSPLHF. The CDR3 region has the DNA TGTGCCAGCTCACCAGGGGTGATCGGTTCACCCCTCCACTTT.

J is TRBJ1-1 and V is TRBV27; D possibly corresponds to TRBD1 (6 bases). The ends were cut back, 4 bases at V and 6 bases at J, with 18 bases in the middle. The CDR3 has 15 residues. The germline gives CDR1 MNHEY, CDR2 SMNVEV (reference sequence). CDR3 region: CASSYQQGSGAEAFF. The CDR3 nucleotides are TGTGCCAGCAGTTACCAACAGGGCTCAGGGGCTGAAGCTTTCTTT.

The chain employs TRBV7-3 and TRBJ2-2; D may match TRBD1 or TRBD2 (5 bases each). Trimming pared 2 bases from V and 4 bases from J, leaving 8 bases between. The germline V gene has CDR1 SGHTA and CDR2 FQGTGA. The CDR3 length is 14 residues. In DNA, the CDR3 is TGTGCCAGCAGCTTACTGGGGGTCACCGGGGAGCTGTTTTTT. This translates into CASSLLGVTGELFF.

The DNA of the CDR3 is TGTGCCAGCAGAAAGACAGGGACTTCACCCCTCCACTTT. It translates to CASRKTGTSPLHF. The chain is built from TRBV5-4 and TRBJ1-6; 7 bases line up with TRBD1. The germline V gene encodes CDR1 SGHNT and CDR2 YYREEE (reference sequence). V lost 5 bases and J lost 9; bases outside the gene matches: 5. This CDR3 spans 13 amino acids.

This clone turned up a few times. The genes are TRBV2 and TRBJ1-2, with D maybe TRBD1 (6 bases). Trimming removed 1 base from V and 7 bases from J, with 10 bases in between. Germline-derived CDR1 and CDR2 are SNHLY and FYNNEI. This CDR3 has 13 amino acids. The CDR3 loop is CASSEDRELGYTF. CDR3 sequence (DNA): TGTGCCAGCAGTGAAGACAGGGAACTTGGCTACACCTTC.

This chain links TRBV15 with TRBJ1-1, with D possibly matching TRBD1 (5 bases). V was cut by 0 bases and J by 10 bases, with 18 bases left in between. The V gene's germline CDR1 is LNHNV and CDR2 YYDKDF (reference sequence). CDR3 length: 15 amino acids. The CDR3 coding sequence is TGTGCCACCAGCAGAGAAGTAGGACAAAAGACAAGAGCTTTCTTT. It translates to CATSREVGQKTRAFF.

The chain employs TRBV30 and TRBJ1-2; no clear D gene. Germline V gives CDR1 GTSNPN, CDR2 SVGIG (reference sequence). Trimming removed 7 bases at V and 8 bases at J, with 14 bases between. The CDR3 covers 11 residues. The CDR3 DNA reads TGTGCCTCCGCAAGGAGGCTCGGCTACACCTTC. It specifies CASARRLGYTF.

The chain is built from TRBV5-1 and TRBJ2-7; the D is unclear. Germline values: CDR1 SGHRS, CDR2 YFSETQ. V shed 4 bases and J shed 3 bases, with 20 bases lying between them. This CDR3 has 16 amino acids. CDR3 in amino acids: CASSLPLENPFYEQYF. CDR3 in DNA: TGCGCCAGCAGCCTCCCACTCGAAAACCCATTCTACGAGCAGTACTTC.

The gene calls are TRBV28 and TRBJ1-5; D possibly corresponds to TRBD1 (6 bases). The CDR3 covers 13 residues. V shed 6 bases and J shed 7 bases, with 13 bases lying between them. Germline V lookup: CDR1 MDHEN, CDR2 SYDVKM. CDR3 nucleotide sequence: TGTGCCAGCAGCCAACAGGGTTACCAGCCCCAGCATTTT. This sequence encodes CASSQQGYQPQHF.

The chain combines TRBV18 with TRBJ1-5; 8 bases are a match to TRBD1. Trimming at V came to 4 bases and at J to 7 bases, leaving 6 bases not matched to a gene. Germline V gene data show CDR1 as KGHSH and CDR2 as LQKENI. The CDR3 length is 14 residues. The CDR3 bases are TGTGCCAGCTCACTGGACAGGGTGACACAGCCCCAGCATTTT. Its translation: CASSLDRVTQPQHF.

The rearrangement joins TRBV19 to TRBJ1-2, with unresolved D. Germline V CDR1 and CDR2: LNHDA, SQIVND (reference sequence). Trimming cost V 8 bases and J 5 bases, with 15 bases left between them. The CDR3 length is 13 residues. CDR3 in amino acids: CASLRTATYGYTF. The CDR3 DNA follows: TGTGCCAGTCTACGGACGGCAACTTATGGCTACACCTTC.

The chain couples TRBV28 to TRBJ1-2; no clear D gene. V was trimmed by 2 bases and J by 4 bases, leaving 11 bases between them. The CDR3 is made up of 14 amino acids. CDR1 is MDHEN and CDR2 is SYDVKM in the germline V gene. CDR3 in amino acids: CASSLKLGSYGYTF. For the CDR3, the DNA is TGTGCCAGCAGTTTAAAACTCGGCTCCTATGGCTACACCTTC.

The chain employs TRBV5-4 and TRBJ1-6, with TRBD1 matching over 12 bases. Germline V CDR1 and CDR2: SGHNT, YYREEE (reference sequence). Germline trimming cut 4 bases from V and 8 bases from J; bases unmatched to any gene: 7. The CDR3 sequence is 16 residues long. Written as DNA, the CDR3 is TGTGCCAGCAGCGCCGGGACAGGGGGCAGGGATTCACCCCTCCACTTT. It yields the protein CASSAGTGGRDSPLHF.

Only a few counts were recorded for this clone. In nucleotides, the CDR3 is TGTGCCAGCTCACCCCCGGGCAGAATGAACACTGAAGCTTTCTTT. Protein sequence: CASSPPGRMNTEAFF. The V call is TRBV18, the J call TRBJ1-1; D not certain. V was clipped by 3 bases and J by 0 bases, with 11 bases between them. The length of the CDR3 is 15 residues. The germline CDR1 and CDR2 sequences are KGHSH and LQKENI.

This chain joins TRBV4-1 and TRBJ2-5; D unclear. Germline values: CDR1 MGHRA, CDR2 YSYEKL. Trimming pared 2 bases from V and 5 bases from J, leaving 9 bases between. There are 13 residues in the CDR3. In DNA, the CDR3 is TGCGCCAGCAGCCAAACGAATTGGGAGACCCAGTACTTC. This codes for CASSQTNWETQYF.

The rearrangement joins TRBV5-1 to TRBJ1-5, with D possibly TRBD1 on 6 matching bases. The length of the CDR3 is 14 residues. The V end lost 5 bases, the J end lost 2 bases, and 11 bases lay between the germline ends. CDR1 and CDR2 (germline): SGHRS, YFSETQ. DNA for the CDR3: TGCGCCAGCAGTCCAGGGGCAGGCAATCAGCCCCAGCATTTT. This codes for CASSPGAGNQPQHF.

The chain couples TRBV6-5 to TRBJ1-1, with 8 bases aligning to TRBD1. This CDR3 region has 14 residues. The germline CDR1 and CDR2 sequences are MNHEY and SVGAGI. V was clipped by 4 bases and J by 7 bases; unmatched bases: 8. The CDR3 nucleotides are TGTGCCAGCAGTTCAATGACAGGGGAGGGTGAAGCTTTCTTT. It specifies CASSSMTGEGEAFF.

This chain links TRBV5-4 with TRBJ2-1; a weak D match, TRBD2 (5 bases). From germline, CDR1 is SGHNT and CDR2 YYREEE (reference sequence). The ends were cut back, 5 bases at V and 5 bases at J, with 20 bases in the middle. CDR3 length: 16 residues. CDR3 amino acids: CASRRTRDQLDNEQFF. The CDR3 DNA follows: TGTGCCAGCAGACGCACACGGGATCAACTGGACAATGAGCAGTTCTTC.

The gene calls are TRBV5-6 and TRBJ2-7; maybe TRBD2 (6 bases). Germline V gene sequence: CDR1 SGHDT, CDR2 YYEEEE. CDR3 length: 15 amino acids. Trimming stripped 0 bases from V and 4 bases from J, with 14 bases between. The CDR3: CASSLGTGLRYEQYF. DNA for the CDR3: TGTGCCAGCAGCTTGGGCACGGGACTCCGATACGAGCAGTACTTC.

V and J are TRBV28 and TRBJ2-7; the D call may be TRBD1 or TRBD2 (8 bases each). Trimming pared 7 bases from V and 7 bases from J, leaving 29 bases between. Looked up from germline, CDR1 is MDHEN and CDR2 is SYDVKM. The CDR3 contains 17 residues. Here the CDR3 reads CASIPDRESGGIKEQYV. Written as DNA, the CDR3 is TGTGCCAGCATCCCGGACAGGGAGTCGGGGGGGATTAAGGAGCAGTACGTC.

The rearrangement links TRBV28 to TRBJ2-1, with a possible D match to TRBD1 (6 bases). The CDR3 totals 15 residues. V was shortened by 6 bases and J by 1 base, with 13 bases between the two germline ends. CDR1 is MDHEN, CDR2 SYDVKM, per germline. CDR3 residues: CASSLGGQSYNEQFF. In nucleotides, the CDR3 is TGTGCCAGCAGCCTTGGAGGACAGTCCTACAATGAGCAGTTCTTC.

The chain employs TRBV6-1 and TRBJ1-4; the match to TRBD1 covers 7 bases. This CDR3 comprises 15 residues. Per the germline V gene, CDR1 is MNHNS and CDR2 is SASEGT. V gave up 6 bases and J gave up 3 bases; unmatched junction bases: 7. CDR3 amino acids: CASRTGSASNEKLFF. The CDR3 DNA reads as TGTGCCAGCAGGACAGGGTCCGCATCTAATGAAAAACTGTTTTTT.

This clone was seen once. The chain uses TRBV29-1 and TRBJ2-5; D ambiguous. Trimming took off 4 bases at V and 2 bases at J, with 5 bases between the two ends. Germline assignment: CDR1 SQVTM and CDR2 ANQGSEA. There are 11 residues in the CDR3. The CDR3 spells CSVAPQETQYF. CDR3 DNA sequence: TGCAGCGTTGCCCCTCAAGAGACCCAGTACTTC.

The gene calls are TRBV7-2 and TRBJ2-5; 7 bases agree with TRBD2. This CDR3 region has 14 residues. V lost 5 bases to trimming and J lost 5 bases; unmatched junction nucleotides: 8. Germline V gene lookup returns CDR1 SGHTA and CDR2 FQGNSA. This chain's CDR3 is CASSRGGMGETQYF. The CDR3, as DNA: TGTGCCAGCAGCCGGGGAGGGATGGGGGAGACCCAGTACTTC.

This CDR3 is CASSQRTGTGGEKLFF. CDR3 sequence (DNA): TGCGCCAGCAGCCAGCGGACCGGGACAGGGGGAGAAAAACTGTTTTTT. The rearrangement uses TRBV4-3 and TRBJ1-4, with 11 bases matching TRBD1. Germline CDR1 and CDR2: LGHNA and YSLEER. Losses at the gene ends were 3 bases for V and 8 bases for J; bases not matched to a gene: 8. The CDR3 has 16 residues.

This clone was detected only once. The chain couples TRBV28 to TRBJ2-5; D is undetermined. V was clipped by 5 bases and J by 3 bases, with 13 bases between them. The germline CDR1 and CDR2 sequences are MDHEN and SYDVKM. The length of the CDR3 is 14 residues. CDR3 sequence reads: CASSVQDPKETQYF. The CDR3 coding sequence is TGTGCCAGCAGTGTTCAAGACCCAAAAGAGACCCAGTACTTC.

The genes are TRBV19 and TRBJ1-1; D is perhaps TRBD1 (6 bases). Germline values: CDR1 LNHDA, CDR2 SQIVND (reference sequence). The CDR3 runs 14 residues. Trimming pared 7 bases from V and 10 bases from J, leaving 22 bases between. The CDR3 DNA sequence: TGTGCCAGTACGGTCGGGGGCTTAATGTCCGCAGCTTTCTTT. Encoded protein: CASTVGGLMSAAFF.

In its sample, this clone was seen a few times. The V and J genes are TRBV7-9 and TRBJ1-6; TRBD1 matches 8 bases. CDR3 length equals 14 residues. The germline gives CDR1 SEHNR, CDR2 FQNEAQ (reference sequence). V gave up 8 bases and J gave up 4 bases; unmatched junction bases: 4. The CDR3 DNA follows: TGTGCCAGCCAGGGGGCCGGGTATAATTCACCCCTCCACTTT. This encodes CASQGAGYNSPLHF.

The chain is built from TRBV15 and TRBJ2-3; either TRBD1 or TRBD2 may supply D (6 bases each). The CDR3 runs to 15 residues. Trimming pared 0 bases from V and 4 bases from J, leaving 11 bases between. The germline V gene has CDR1 LNHNV and CDR2 YYDKDF (reference sequence). CDR3: CATSRDLGGADTQYF. The CDR3 DNA is TGTGCCACCAGCAGAGATTTGGGGGGCGCAGATACGCAGTATTTT. Using reference TRBV15 and TRBJ2-3 for the parts outside the CDR3, the full variable domain is DAMVIQNPRYQVTQFGKPVTLSCSQTLNHNVMYWYQQKSSQAPKLLFHYYDKDFNNEADTPDNFQSRRPNTSFCFLDIRSPGLGDTAMYLCATSRDLGGADTQYFGPGTRLTVL.

The V gene is TRBV5-1, the J gene TRBJ1-1; TRBD1 is a possible D gene (6 bases). This CDR3 has 13 residues. V lost 2 bases and J lost 8, with 13 bases in between. Germline V gene data show CDR1 as SGHRS and CDR2 as YFSETQ. The CDR3 loop reads CASSFDRRIEAFF. CDR3 coding DNA: TGCGCCAGCAGCTTCGACAGGCGGATCGAAGCTTTCTTT.